The rows below give T cell receptor beta chains drawn from one sample of a study of T cells in Graves' hyperthyroidism and ophthalmopathy. MiXCR, applied by TCRdb to the multiplex PCR reads, yields one record per CDR3 protein. The table lists 400,000 to 550,000 distinct CDR3 sequences, approximately 25% of them singletons, with roughly 12% in the top ten. The sample comprised blood. These receptors came from a woman in her 30s with Graves' ophthalmopathy. Both conserved end residues are part of each CDR3. The order of the fields is J gene, D gene, clone size, V gene, CDR3 DNA, CDR3 protein. D genes are given only for firm matches. Clone size appears in some rows only: once, few, many, or a class for an expanded clone.

TRBJ1-2,TRBD1,once,TRBV19,TGTGCCAGTGGCCAACAGGGGGCGTCCTCTGGCTACACCTTC,CASGQQGASSGYTF
TRBJ1-5,.,many,TRBV29-1,TGCAGCGTTGAGGGGCGGGGTGGCAATCAGCCCCAGCATTTT,CSVEGRGGNQPQHF
TRBJ2-5,.,.,TRBV29-1,TGCAGCGTTCGGGGGGCGGAAGGGACCCAGTACTTC,CSVRGAEGTQYF
TRBJ2-5,TRBD1,.,TRBV20-1,TGCAGTGCGGAATCACCGGGACAGATTCGAGAGACCCAGTACTTC,CSAESPGQIRETQYF
TRBJ1-1,.,few,TRBV12-3/TRBV12-4,TGTGCCAGCAGTTTGTCGGGCACCTTGAACACTGAAGCTTTCTTT,CASSLSGTLNTEAFF
TRBJ2-7,TRBD2,many,TRBV10-3,TGTGCCATCAGGGCCGGACTAGGGAAACCCTACGAGCAGTACTTC,CAIRAGLGKPYEQYF
TRBJ2-5,.,many,TRBV9,TGTGCCAGCAGCGCTTCGGGACGGGAGACCCAGTACTTC,CASSASGRETQYF
TRBJ2-7,TRBD1,.,TRBV2,TGTGCCAGCAATCGGGACAGGGTCTACGAGCAGTACTTC,CASNRDRVYEQYF
TRBJ1-1,TRBD1,.,TRBV6-2/TRBV6-3,TGTGCCAGCAACTACCCGGCAGGGGGGAACACTGAAGCTTTCTTT,CASNYPAGGNTEAFF
TRBJ1-1,.,.,TRBV6-5,TGTGCCAGCAGTTACCGCTTGGGGGGGGCGGACACTGAAGCTTTCTTT,CASSYRLGGADTEAFF
TRBJ2-7,TRBD2,.,TRBV4-2,TGTGCCAGCAAAACGACTAGCGGGGGTTACGAGCAGTACTTC,CASKTTSGGYEQYF
TRBJ1-5,.,many,TRBV12-3/TRBV12-4,TGTGCCAGCAGCCCACGTAGCAATCAGCCCCAGCATTTT,CASSPRSNQPQHF
TRBJ2-7,.,few,TRBV5-5,TGTGCCAGCAGTCGGCCTCGGGGGGCCGAGCAGTACTTC,CASSRPRGAEQYF
TRBJ1-1,.,many,TRBV10-3,TGTGCCATCAGTGAGCTACAGGTCAAGAACACTGAAGCTTTCTTT,CAISELQVKNTEAFF
TRBJ1-5,.,.,TRBV24-1,TGTGCCACCAGTGACCCCGGGACAACAAATCAGCCCCAGCATTTT,CATSDPGTTNQPQHF
TRBJ1-6,.,.,TRBV9,TGTGCCAGCAGCGTAGCACCACTCTCCTATAATTCACCCCTCCACTTT,CASSVAPLSYNSPLHF
TRBJ2-2,TRBD2,many,TRBV20-1,TGCAGTGCCTGGACTAGCGGCACCGGGGAGCTGTTTTTT,CSAWTSGTGELFF
TRBJ2-7,TRBD1,many,TRBV4-1,TGCGCCAGCAGCCGAAAGACAGGGTACGAGCAGTACTTC,CASSRKTGYEQYF
TRBJ1-5,.,many,TRBV4-2,TGTGCCAGCAGCCAAGACGAGGGACAGCCCCAGCATTTT,CASSQDEGQPQHF
TRBJ2-7,.,many,TRBV6-1,TGTGCCAGCAGTGGGTTGACCGGGAATGGCCACGAGCAGTACTTC,CASSGLTGNGHEQYF
TRBJ1-1,.,.,TRBV7-9,TGTGCCAGCAGCTCCCTGATCGAAGCTTTCTTT,CASSSLIEAFF
TRBJ2-2,.,.,TRBV7-2,TGTGCCAGCAGCTTAGTCCCGGAGGCCGGGGAGCTGTTTTTT,CASSLVPEAGELFF
TRBJ2-2,.,many,TRBV20-1,TGCAGTGCTAGGTTGGAGAACACCGGGGAGCTGTTTTTT,CSARLENTGELFF
TRBJ1-2,.,many,TRBV28,TGTGCCAGCATCGGTTTTGAGGCGGTTAACTATGGCTACACCTTC,CASIGFEAVNYGYTF
TRBJ2-5,.,few,TRBV6-1,TGTGCCAGCAGTGATCTCCAGGTCCAAGAGACCCAGTACTTC,CASSDLQVQETQYF
TRBJ2-5,.,.,TRBV6-2/TRBV6-3,TGTGCCAGCAGCCAGCAGAGTCAAGAGACCCAGTACTTC,CASSQQSQETQYF
TRBJ1-2,.,many,TRBV7-9,TGTGCCAGCAGGGCAGGTGACGGAGGCTACACCTTC,CASRAGDGGYTF
TRBJ1-1,.,many,TRBV6-5,TGTGCCAGCAGTTACAGTGTTTCCGGGAACACTGAAGCTTTCTTT,CASSYSVSGNTEAFF
TRBJ1-5,.,few,TRBV20-1,TGCAGTGCTAGCCAGACAGTGGATCAGCCCCAGCATTTT,CSASQTVDQPQHF
TRBJ2-5,.,many,TRBV4-1,TGCGCCAGCAGGCGGGCCGGTGGAGAGACCCAGTACTTC,CASRRAGGETQYF
TRBJ2-7,.,many,TRBV5-1,TGCGCCAGCAGCTTGGATCTGGGGCGCCTCGCCTACGAGCAGTACTTC,CASSLDLGRLAYEQYF
TRBJ1-1,TRBD1,many,TRBV10-3,TGTGCCATCGTAGGACAGGGGGCGCGGGACACTGAAGCTTTCTTT,CAIVGQGARDTEAFF
TRBJ1-3,.,many,TRBV5-1,TGCGCCAGCAGCTTCATAGACAGCTCGATCTCTGGAAACACCATATATTTT,CASSFIDSSISGNTIYF
TRBJ2-7,.,many,TRBV7-2,TGTGCCAGCAGCGATCGGGGAGGGGGAGCATTCTACGAGCAGTACTTC,CASSDRGGGAFYEQYF
TRBJ1-1,.,.,TRBV19,TGTGCCAGTATCGCAGGGAGGTTCGGCACTGAAGCTTTCTTT,CASIAGRFGTEAFF